This is a list of T cell receptor beta chains from one sample in a study of sequential checkpoint blockade in melanoma. Using immunoSEQ multiplex PCR, the repertoire was profiled, and TCRdb retains in-frame clones only, with some absent. The sample lists around 11,000 clones, roughly three fifths occurring once. Sequences were derived from CD8+ T cells sorted from blood (inferred from file names), sampled from a patient given nivolumab and ipilimumab in sequence. These receptors originate from a human donor with melanoma. Both conserved end residues are trimmed from each CDR3. A row's size may be missing; if present it is once, few, many or a size class.

v_gene: TRBV29-1
abundance: NA
j_gene: TRBJ1-1
CDR3aa: SVEHGQGNTEAF

v_gene: TRBV5-1
abundance: NA
j_gene: TRBJ1-4
CDR3aa: ASSLEQGASNEKLF

v_gene: TRBV19
abundance: NA
j_gene: TRBJ1-3
CDR3aa: ASTESGTGFGGNTIY

v_gene: TRBV27
abundance: few
j_gene: TRBJ2-1
CDR3aa: ASSPGQVDGWDNEQF

v_gene: TRBV19
abundance: few
j_gene: TRBJ2-7
CDR3aa: ASSIVGAGAYEQY

v_gene: TRBV28
abundance: NA
j_gene: TRBJ2-3
CDR3aa: ASSLLQDTDTQY

v_gene: TRBV7-9
abundance: once
j_gene: TRBJ1-1
CDR3aa: ASSSNREPRPEAF

v_gene: TRBV7-9
abundance: NA
j_gene: TRBJ2-7
CDR3aa: ASAGTPASYEQY

v_gene: TRBV2
abundance: NA
j_gene: TRBJ2-7
CDR3aa: ASSPPETFGQY

v_gene: TRBV5-4
abundance: NA
j_gene: TRBJ2-7
CDR3aa: ASSLGGTTYEQY

v_gene: TRBV27
abundance: NA
j_gene: TRBJ2-2
CDR3aa: ASSPLGQGANTGELF

v_gene: TRBV7-2
abundance: NA
j_gene: TRBJ2-5
CDR3aa: ASSYWTEETQY

v_gene: TRBV27
abundance: NA
j_gene: TRBJ2-5
CDR3aa: ASSPGTGRTQY

v_gene: TRBV7-9
abundance: NA
j_gene: NA
CDR3aa: ASSLGLGYEQY

v_gene: TRBV29-1
abundance: NA
j_gene: TRBJ2-7
CDR3aa: GVESGGSSYEQY

v_gene: TRBV27
abundance: NA
j_gene: TRBJ1-2
CDR3aa: ASSLNSATTRVYGYT

v_gene: TRBV23-1
abundance: NA
j_gene: TRBJ2-1
CDR3aa: ASSQQRLAGEQF

v_gene: TRBV7-2
abundance: few
j_gene: TRBJ2-2
CDR3aa: ASSLERSGAAAGELF

v_gene: TRBV7-9
abundance: NA
j_gene: TRBJ2-1
CDR3aa: ASSLPGGSYNEQF

v_gene: TRBV30
abundance: once
j_gene: TRBJ2-7
CDR3aa: AWSVSGINEQY

v_gene: TRBV29-1
abundance: few
j_gene: TRBJ1-2
CDR3aa: SDGTGTGMGYT

v_gene: TRBV28
abundance: few
j_gene: TRBJ2-7
CDR3aa: ASSSSGVSYEQY

v_gene: TRBV11-3
abundance: NA
j_gene: TRBJ2-7
CDR3aa: ASSLDPREQY

v_gene: TRBV7-9
abundance: NA
j_gene: TRBJ2-7
CDR3aa: ASTHGGYEQY

v_gene: TRBV12-5
abundance: NA
j_gene: TRBJ2-7
CDR3aa: ASGLVPPDAGGYHEQY

v_gene: TRBV30
abundance: NA
j_gene: NA
CDR3aa: AWSGLSGRKIPYEQY

v_gene: TRBV9
abundance: NA
j_gene: TRBJ2-1
CDR3aa: ASSVYWSHNEQF

v_gene: TRBV27
abundance: medium-sized
j_gene: TRBJ2-3
CDR3aa: ASSHRGLGTDTQY

v_gene: TRBV4-2
abundance: NA
j_gene: TRBJ2-1
CDR3aa: ASSQDGGPSYNEQF

v_gene: TRBV10-3
abundance: few
j_gene: TRBJ2-7
CDR3aa: ATNIRSSYEQY

v_gene: TRBV10-1
abundance: NA
j_gene: TRBJ2-7
CDR3aa: ASSAGTGLSYEQY

v_gene: TRBV7-6
abundance: NA
j_gene: TRBJ1-1
CDR3aa: ASSLGNRGTNTEAF

v_gene: TRBV27
abundance: NA
j_gene: TRBJ2-1
CDR3aa: ATGQGTYNEQF

v_gene: TRBV11-2
abundance: NA
j_gene: TRBJ2-1
CDR3aa: ASSLLTVGSSYNEQF

v_gene: TRBV7-2
abundance: NA
j_gene: TRBJ1-3
CDR3aa: ASSLVPPRQGASGNTIY

v_gene: TRBV7-6
abundance: NA
j_gene: TRBJ2-1
CDR3aa: ASSPEAGTGVYHEQF

v_gene: TRBV13
abundance: NA
j_gene: TRBJ1-2
CDR3aa: ASTTGGGNYGYT

v_gene: TRBV6-1
abundance: NA
j_gene: TRBJ2-7
CDR3aa: ASRKGNEQY

v_gene: TRBV29-1
abundance: NA
j_gene: TRBJ2-5
CDR3aa: SVEEGLAVIQETQY

v_gene: TRBV5-1
abundance: NA
j_gene: TRBJ2-7
CDR3aa: ASSLEGGNYEQY

v_gene: TRBV5-6
abundance: NA
j_gene: TRBJ1-5
CDR3aa: ASSSNTGYENRAQH

v_gene: TRBV10-2
abundance: NA
j_gene: TRBJ2-3
CDR3aa: ASSISYPGLAGELVSTDTQY

v_gene: TRBV11-2
abundance: NA
j_gene: TRBJ2-3
CDR3aa: ASSLLSSLAGFTDTQY

v_gene: TRBV4-1
abundance: NA
j_gene: TRBJ1-2
CDR3aa: ASSQLGQGRNYGYT

v_gene: TRBV27
abundance: NA
j_gene: TRBJ1-5
CDR3aa: ASSLQPNQPQH

v_gene: TRBV27
abundance: few
j_gene: TRBJ2-7
CDR3aa: ATSRDASIAYEQY